One sample yielded the 15 T cell receptor delta chains listed below, sequenced in a study of Vδ1+ human thymocytes. Findings of the study overall: In the thymus, TRG and TRD repertoires looked highly polyclonal with Gaussian CDR3 lengths.

Their target antigens are unknown. RNA was extracted from the cells and then reverse transcribed. Pooled V-gene forward primers with one constant-region reverse primer generated the CDR3 amplicons by multiplex PCR. TCRdb reprocessed the multiplex PCR reads through CATT. Here the sample spans 45,000 to 60,000 delta-chain clones, more than 15% being singletons. Source material: Vdelta1+ gamma-delta thymocytes from the thymus. Subset: FACS-sorted CD3+ TCRalphabeta- TCRVdelta1+ TCRVdelta2- thymocytes. The receptors stem from a boy younger than two who had congenital heart surgery.

This clone came up a few times. V gene TRDV1 combines with J gene TRDJ1, with 12 bases aligning to TRDD3. V lost 3 bases, J lost 2 bases, and 13 bases stayed unmatched. The CDR3 is 19 amino acids. Germline V lookup: CDR1 TSWWSYY, CDR2 QGS. The CDR3, as DNA: TGTGCTCTTGGGGAGTCTCTGGGGGATACGCACGGGTATACCGATAAACTCATCTTT. Translation gives CALGESLGDTHGYTDKLIF.

This clone was counted only a few times. This chain uses TRDV1 with TRDJ1; 11 bases align to TRDD3. Losses at the gene ends were 4 bases for V and 2 bases for J; bases not matched to a gene: 12. Germline loops: CDR1 TSWWSYY, CDR2 QGS. CDR3 length: 18 amino acids. CDR3 in amino acids: CALGAYWGINGGTDKLIF. The DNA of the CDR3 is TGTGCTCTTGGGGCCTACTGGGGGATAAATGGCGGGACCGATAAACTCATCTTT.

This chain links TRDV1 with TRDJ1; possible D gene TRDD3, 5 bases. Germline V CDR1 and CDR2: TSWWSYY, QGS. Trimming removed 4 bases at V and 3 bases at J, with 24 bases between. CDR3 length: 18 residues. The CDR3: CALGARGIEPWDADKLIF. Here the CDR3 DNA reads TGTGCTCTTGGGGCCAGGGGTATTGAGCCCTGGGACGCCGATAAACTCATCTTT.

V gene TRDV1 combines with J gene TRDJ1, with D possibly being TRDD3 (6 bases). CDR1 and CDR2 from the germline V gene are TSWWSYY and QGS. The ends were cut back, 4 bases at V and 0 bases at J, with 21 bases in the middle. CDR3 length equals 18 residues. In nucleotides, the CDR3 is TGTGCTCTTGGGGGGCGTCTCCTTCTACTGGGTTACACCGATAAACTCATCTTT. Translating gives CALGGRLLLLGYTDKLIF.

The chain carries TRDV2 and TRDJ1; TRDD3 matches at 10 bases. The CDR3 extends over 19 amino acids. V lost 0 bases and J lost 0; bases outside the gene matches: 12. Germline loops: CDR1 GEAIGNYY, CDR2 EKD. The DNA of the CDR3 is TGTGCCTGTGACACCTCCTACGGACTGGGGGATCGGGACACCGATAAACTCATCTTT. Residues: CACDTSYGLGDRDTDKLIF.

This chain uses TRDV1 with TRDJ1; 12 nucleotides match TRDD3. The V gene end was trimmed by 5 bases and the J gene end by 3 bases; junction bases not matched to a gene: 25. This CDR3 comprises 22 residues. CDR1 and CDR2 from the germline V gene are TSWWSYY and QGS. The CDR3 DNA follows: TGTGCTCTTGGGTGCGACTTCCAACCCGCGCCTGCCTGGGGGATACGTCCCGATAAACTCATCTTT. The encoded protein is CALGCDFQPAPAWGIRPDKLIF.

V usage is TRDV1 and J usage is TRDJ1, with unresolved D. The CDR3 length is 11 residues. Germline V gene sequence: CDR1 TSWWSYY, CDR2 QGS. Trimming stripped 2 bases from V and 6 bases from J, with 4 bases between. CDR3 loop: CALGETHKLIF. CDR3 coding DNA: TGTGCTCTTGGGGAAACTCATAAACTCATCTTT.

This clone was observed a handful of times. At one end, the junction sequence differs from germline, possibly due to a read error. This chain connects TRDV1 to TRDJ1, with D hard to call. The CDR3 consists of 18 residues. Germline CDR1 reads TSWWSYY; CDR2 reads QGS. The CDR3 DNA reads as TGTGCTCTTGGGGAACTCCGCGATAGGTCGGGGTACACCAATAAACTCATCTTT. It specifies CALGELRDRSGYTNKLIF.

A few counts support this clone. The V and J genes are TRDV1 and TRDJ1; the match to TRDD3 covers 11 bases. Germline values: CDR1 TSWWSYY, CDR2 QGS. Trimming removed 1 base from V and 0 bases from J; junction bases left unmatched: 22. CDR3 size: 23 residues. The CDR3 DNA reads as TGTGCTCTTGGGGAACGCGCTTACGTCCGTTTGTGGGGGATACGCGGGTACACCGATAAACTCATCTTT. Its translation is CALGERAYVRLWGIRGYTDKLIF.

There are a few counts of this clone. The chain joins TRDV1 to TRDJ1; a possible D gene is TRDD2 (6 bases). The germline V gene encodes CDR1 TSWWSYY and CDR2 QGS. Trimming stripped 2 bases from V and 0 bases from J, with 22 bases between. CDR3 size: 19 residues. The CDR3 nucleotides read TGTGCTCTTGGGGAATACTCCTACGAACTACTGCAGTACACCGATAAACTCATCTTT. Protein sequence: CALGEYSYELLQYTDKLIF.

The V and J genes are TRDV1 and TRDJ1, with 10 bases that match TRDD3. The junction had 17 bases not matched to a gene; V was cut back by 1 base and J by 0 bases. Per germline, CDR1 TSWWSYY and CDR2 QGS. CDR3 size: 21 residues. This CDR3 is CALGEPTYDWGIPSYTDKLIF. CDR3 nucleotide sequence: TGTGCTCTTGGGGAACCCACATACGATTGGGGGATACCCTCGTACACCGATAAACTCATCTTT.

Details on this clone: The junction departs from the called germline gene at one end, perhaps through a read error. The chain carries TRDV2 and TRDJ1, with 10 bases that match TRDD3. CDR1 and CDR2 from the germline V gene are GEAIGNYY and EKD. This CDR3 is built from 16 residues. CDR3 sequence: CASDFPTGGWRMKLIF. CDR3 DNA sequence: TGTGCCAGTGACTTTCCTACTGGGGGATGGCGAATGAAACTCATCTTT.

The sample holds a few counts of this clone. This chain links TRDV1 with TRDJ1; D unclear. Trimming stripped 0 bases from V and 9 bases from J, with 14 bases between. The CDR3 sequence is 14 residues long. Germline V gene data show CDR1 as TSWWSYY and CDR2 as QGS. CDR3 coding DNA: TGTGCTCTTGGGGAACTAAAGTATCACGGCGAACTCATCTTT. Translated: CALGELKYHGELIF.

The V gene is TRDV1, the J gene TRDJ1; 9 positions match TRDD3. The CDR3 has 23 amino acids. Germline V gene sequence: CDR1 TSWWSYY, CDR2 QGS. J gave up 0 bases and V 3 bases, and 26 bases lay outside the gene matches. The DNA for the CDR3 is TGTGCTCTTGGGGAGCCTTCACCTACATACTTGGGGGATATAAGGAGCTACACCGATAAACTCATCTTT. It is translated as CALGEPSPTYLGDIRSYTDKLIF.

This clone was observed a handful of times. V usage is TRDV1 and J usage is TRDJ1; D is unresolved. Trimming removed 1 base from V and 0 bases from J, with 9 bases in between. This CDR3 contains 15 residues. Germline V gene data show CDR1 as TSWWSYY and CDR2 as QGS. CDR3 coding DNA: TGTGCTCTTGGGGAACCTAAGGAGTACACCGATAAACTCATCTTT. Translating gives CALGEPKEYTDKLIF.